One sample yielded the 30 T cell receptor beta chains listed below, sequenced in a study of shared clonotypes between healthy human individuals (TCRdb year 2020). Receptor amplification or capture employed the immunoSEQ multiplex PCR assay. In TCRdb, the immuneACCESS table is reduced to in-frame sequences with V and J assigned. These tables do not hold every clone; where another copy was compared, an unresolved V gene accounts for under half, and the others remain unexplained. This sample comprises approximately 1,500,000 clones, 98% of them detected only once. Together, the top ten hold roughly 0.4% of the sample. The sequenced sample consisted of naive CD4+ T cells sorted from blood. What this sample's cell subset or site label stands for: CD45RA+ positively selected. Receptors were obtained from a man aged 30 to 45 in good health.

V gene TRBV5-5 combines with J gene TRBJ2-7; 11 nucleotides agree with TRBD2. CDR1 is SGHKS, CDR2 YYEKEE, per germline (reference sequence). This CDR3 contains 15 residues. V shed 1 base, J shed 3 bases, and the junction held 3 bases outside the gene matches. As DNA, the CDR3 is TGTGCCAGCAGCTTGACTAGCGGGAGTGTCTACGAGCAGTACTTC. The encoded protein is CASSLTSGSVYEQYF.

The chain is built from TRBV5-5 and TRBJ2-7; 8 nucleotides align to TRBD1. The CDR3 loop spans 15 amino acids. V was clipped by 4 bases and J by 3 bases; unmatched bases: 9. Germline assignment: CDR1 SGHKS and CDR2 YYEKEE (reference sequence). The CDR3 nucleotides read TGTGCCAGCAGCACCGGACAGGGCCAGTTCTACGAGCAGTACTTC. This translates into CASSTGQGQFYEQYF. Supplemented by reference TRBV5-5 and TRBJ2-7, the full variable domain reads DAGVTQSPTHLIKTRGQQVTLRCSPISGHKSVSWYQQVLGQGPQFIFQYYEKEERGRGNFPDRFSARQFPNYSSELNVNALLLGDSALYLCASSTGQGQFYEQYFGPGTRLTVT.

The chain has TRBV18 and TRBJ1-2; D is perhaps TRBD1 (5 bases). Between the trimmed V and J ends, which lost 4 bases and 0 bases, there was a span of 12 bases. This CDR3 is 15 amino acids long. CDR1 KGHSH and CDR2 LQKENI come from the germline V gene. The CDR3 coding sequence is TGTGCCAGCTCACAATTCGGGGGAGCTAACTATGGCTACACCTTC. It specifies CASSQFGGANYGYTF. The full variable domain, rest sourced from reference TRBV18 and TRBJ1-2, is NAGVMQNPRHLVRRRGQEARLRCSPMKGHSHVYWYRQLPEEGLKFMVYLQKENIIDESGMPKERFSAEFPKEGPSILRIQQVVRGDSAAYFCASSQFGGANYGYTFGSGTRLTVV.

The rearrangement joins TRBV7-6 to TRBJ2-3; 10 positions agree with TRBD2. Germline V gives CDR1 SGHVS, CDR2 FNYEAQ. This CDR3 is 16 amino acids long. V trimming: 3 bases; J trimming: 2 bases; junction bases outside the gene matches: 5. The CDR3 DNA is TGTGCCAGCAGCTTTTCGACTAGCGGGTTCACAGATACGCAGTATTTT. Translation gives CASSFSTSGFTDTQYF.

This chain uses TRBV11-2 with TRBJ2-1; TRBD2 might be the D (5 bases). The ends were cut back, 4 bases at V and 5 bases at J, with 15 bases in the middle. Germline V gene lookup returns CDR1 SGHAT and CDR2 FQNNGV. The CDR3 extends over 15 amino acids. The CDR3 DNA is TGTGCCAGCAGCTCACTTGGAGGTTCGGACAATGAGCAGTTCTTC. It specifies CASSSLGGSDNEQFF.

V gene TRBV9 combines with J gene TRBJ2-6, with D maybe TRBD2 (5 bases). Germline-derived CDR1 and CDR2 are SGDLS and YYNGEE. Trimming left V 2 bases short and J 0 bases short, with 12 bases between. There are 17 residues in the CDR3. The CDR3 DNA is TGTGCCAGCAGCGTGGCGGCGGGCCCCTCTGGGGCCAACGTCCTGACTTTC. Residues: CASSVAAGPSGANVLTF.

The V and J genes are TRBV5-5 and TRBJ2-4, with D uncertain. There are 14 residues in the CDR3. CDR1 SGHKS and CDR2 YYEKEE come from the germline V gene (reference sequence). The ends were cut back, 2 bases at V and 2 bases at J, with 8 bases in the middle. CDR3 sequence reads: CASSFADPKNIQYF. CDR3 nucleotides: TGTGCCAGCAGCTTCGCAGACCCCAAAAACATTCAGTACTTC.

This chain links TRBV30 with TRBJ1-5; D is unresolved. CDR3 length equals 13 residues. The ends were cut back, 5 bases at V and 3 bases at J, with 11 bases in the middle. The germline CDR1 and CDR2 sequences are GTSNPN and SVGIG (reference sequence). CDR3: CAWGVSYNQPQHF. In nucleotides, the CDR3 is TGTGCCTGGGGGGTGAGCTACAATCAGCCCCAGCATTTT.

V gene TRBV19 combines with J gene TRBJ1-5; possibly TRBD1 for D (5 bases). The germline gives CDR1 LNHDA, CDR2 SQIVND (reference sequence). V lost 1 base and J 2 bases, leaving 15 bases between the germline ends. The CDR3 length is 17 residues. The CDR3 protein is CASSIGPGGVGNQPQHF. The DNA for the CDR3 is TGTGCCAGTAGTATAGGCCCGGGAGGGGTTGGCAATCAGCCCCAGCATTTT.

V gene TRBV18 combines with J gene TRBJ1-4; tentatively, D is TRBD1 (6 bases). The CDR3 consists of 16 residues. V was clipped by 0 bases and J by 3 bases, with 11 bases between them. The V gene's germline CDR1 is KGHSH and CDR2 LQKENI. CDR3 sequence: CASSPPGTMPNEKLFF. CDR3 bases: TGTGCCAGCTCACCACCCGGGACAATGCCTAATGAAAAACTGTTTTTT.

J is TRBJ2-7 and V is TRBV6-6; possible D gene TRBD1, 5 bases. In germline, CDR1 is MNHNY, CDR2 SVGAGI (reference sequence). CDR3 length: 15 residues. Trimming stripped 0 bases from V and 2 bases from J, with 11 bases between. CDR3 protein: CASSYSSQGTYEQYF. The CDR3 DNA sequence: TGTGCCAGCAGTTACTCGAGTCAGGGCACCTACGAGCAGTACTTC.

As for this clone: The same CDR3 is also encoded by other DNA sequences in this sample. The chain links TRBV6-5 to TRBJ2-2; D possibly matches TRBD1 or TRBD2 (5 bases each). The germline gives CDR1 MNHEY, CDR2 SVGAGI. This CDR3 is 13 amino acids long. The ends were cut back, 2 bases at V and 5 bases at J, with 6 bases in the middle. The CDR3 reads CASSYGGTGELFF. DNA of the CDR3: TGTGCCAGCAGTTACGGGGGTACCGGGGAGCTGTTTTTT.

This sequence joins TRBV7-7 and TRBJ2-1; no clear D gene. The CDR3 runs 13 residues. Trimming stripped 6 bases from V and 9 bases from J, with 15 bases between. CDR1 is SSHAT, CDR2 FNYEAQ, per germline (reference sequence). This CDR3 is CASSSAPAGEQFF. The CDR3 DNA reads TGTGCCAGCAGTTCGGCCCCTGCCGGTGAGCAGTTCTTC. The full variable domain, its missing parts supplied by reference TRBV7-7 and TRBJ2-1, is GAGVSQSPRYKVTKRGQDVTLRCDPISSHATLYWYQQALGQGPEFLTYFNYEAQPDKSGLPSDRFSAERPEGSISTLTIQRTEQRDSAMYRCASSSAPAGEQFFGPGTRLTVL.

To note about this clone: The sample carries other DNA sequences with the same CDR3. The gene calls are TRBV6-4 and TRBJ1-5; no firm D call. Germline V lookup: CDR1 MRHNA, CDR2 SNTAGT. Trimming removed 6 bases at V and 4 bases at J, with 10 bases between. This CDR3 is built from 13 residues. CDR3 region: CASSVDRNQPQHF. CDR3 DNA sequence: TGTGCCAGCAGCGTCGACCGGAATCAGCCCCAGCATTTT.

This rearrangement joins TRBV7-6 to TRBJ2-1, with D tentatively TRBD2 (6 bases). Germline V gives CDR1 SGHVS, CDR2 FNYEAQ. With 6 bases removed from V and 4 bases from J, the gap between germline ends came to 19 bases. CDR3 length equals 16 residues. The CDR3 DNA sequence: TGTGCCAGCAGTAGCCCGCGGGGCGGGCTGTACAATGAGCAGTTCTTC. It translates to CASSSPRGGLYNEQFF.

The chain has TRBV15 and TRBJ2-2, with D possibly matching TRBD2 (7 bases). Per germline, CDR1 LNHNV and CDR2 YYDKDF (reference sequence). This CDR3 contains 16 residues. The V end was cut by 0 bases, the J end by 5 bases, with 13 bases between. CDR3 in amino acids: CATSRDQGGGTGELFF. The CDR3 nucleotides are TGTGCCACCAGCAGAGATCAGGGAGGGGGAACCGGGGAGCTGTTTTTT.

The chain links TRBV28 to TRBJ2-2, with 12 bases fitting TRBD2. The CDR3 has 16 residues. With 4 bases clipped from V and 2 bases from J, the junction kept 2 bases outside the gene matches. Germline CDR1 reads MDHEN; CDR2 reads SYDVKM. Here the CDR3 reads CASSSSGRANTGELFF. CDR3 sequence (DNA): TGTGCCAGCAGTTCTAGCGGGAGGGCTAACACCGGGGAGCTGTTTTTT. Supplemented by reference TRBV28 and TRBJ2-2, the full variable domain reads DVKVTQSSRYLVKRTGEKVFLECVQDMDHENMFWYRQDPGLGLRLIYFSYDVKMKEKGDIPEGYSVSREKKERFSLILESASTNQTSMYLCASSSSGRANTGELFFGEGSRLTVL.

DNA for the CDR3: TGTGCCAGCTCACCATCGGGGAGTTCGAACGAAAAACTGTTTTTT. Residues: CASSPSGSSNEKLFF. This chain connects TRBV18 to TRBJ1-4; D remains ambiguous. V lost 2 bases, J lost 8 bases, and 15 bases lay in between. This CDR3 spans 15 amino acids. Germline V gives CDR1 KGHSH, CDR2 LQKENI.

This chain joins TRBV27 and TRBJ2-7; tentatively, D is TRBD1 or TRBD2 (5 bases each). The CDR3 sequence is 15 residues long. Germline V CDR1 and CDR2: MNHEY, SMNVEV (reference sequence). The V and J ends lost 5 bases and 1 base respectively, with 15 bases between them. Here the CDR3 DNA reads TGTGCCAGCAGTCGAACCGGGACGGGTTCCTACGAGCAGTACTTC. Its protein product is CASSRTGTGSYEQYF.

About this clone itself: Other DNA sequences in this sample translate to the same CDR3. The chain is built from TRBV28 and TRBJ1-5; D gene ambiguous. Germline CDR1 reads MDHEN; CDR2 reads SYDVKM. The germline V and J ends were trimmed by 5 bases and 7 bases, with 9 bases remaining between them. The CDR3 sequence is 12 residues long. CDR3 sequence reads: CASSPPGQPQHF. The DNA for the CDR3 is TGTGCCAGCAGTCCCCCCGGCCAGCCCCAGCATTTT.

This chain uses TRBV6-1 with TRBJ1-3; maybe TRBD1 (5 bases). From germline, CDR1 is MNHNS and CDR2 SASEGT. CDR3 length equals 17 residues. Trimming took 0 bases from V and 5 from J, leaving 17 bases between them. CDR3 protein: CASSEAARGWNRNTIYF. The CDR3 coding sequence is TGTGCCAGCAGTGAAGCCGCCCGGGGGTGGAACCGAAACACCATATATTTT.

This chain links TRBV20-1 with TRBJ2-7, with D possibly being TRBD1 or TRBD2 (5 bases each). The CDR3 runs to 10 residues. Trimming removed 5 bases from V and 12 bases from J, with 14 bases in between. Germline lookup yields CDR1 DFQATT and CDR2 SNEGSKA (reference sequence). The CDR3 here is CSASTGTGYF. In DNA form, the CDR3 reads TGCAGTGCTTCAACCGGGACCGGGTACTTC.

The V and J genes are TRBV20-1 and TRBJ2-7, with D uncertain. The CDR3 has 11 residues. Looked up from germline, CDR1 is DFQATT and CDR2 is SNEGSKA (reference sequence). V was trimmed by 7 bases and J by 2 bases, leaving 9 bases between them. The CDR3 reads CSGSRAYEQYF. The CDR3 DNA is TGCAGTGGAAGTCGGGCCTACGAGCAGTACTTC.

Only one count was recorded for this clone. The chain recombines TRBV9 with TRBJ2-1; the match to TRBD2 covers 15 bases. CDR3 length: 22 residues. The germline V gene encodes CDR1 SGDLS and CDR2 YYNGEE. The J segment lost 6 bases and the V segment lost 4 bases, leaving 23 bases of the junction unmatched. The CDR3 loop reads CASSPTPNVGLAGGAASNEQFF. As DNA, the CDR3 is TGTGCCAGCAGCCCCACGCCAAACGTGGGACTAGCGGGAGGTGCTGCTAGCAATGAGCAGTTCTTC.

The V gene is TRBV19, the J gene TRBJ2-2, with D hard to call. V gave up 8 bases and J gave up 2 bases, with 9 bases separating them. Per the germline V gene, CDR1 is LNHDA and CDR2 is SQIVND (reference sequence). The CDR3 sequence is 13 residues long. The CDR3 protein is CASFRLNTGELFF. The CDR3 DNA reads as TGTGCCAGTTTCCGTCTAAACACCGGGGAGCTGTTTTTT.

The chain has TRBV7-3 and TRBJ2-1, with a weak D call TRBD1 (6 bases). This CDR3 has 16 residues. Germline CDR1 reads SGHTA; CDR2 reads FQGTGA. Trimming stripped 5 bases from V and 0 bases from J, with 14 bases between. This CDR3 reads CASSLRGSSSYNEQFF. The CDR3 nucleotides read TGTGCCAGCAGCCTAAGGGGGTCGAGCTCCTACAATGAGCAGTTCTTC.

For the CDR3, the DNA is TGTGCCAGCAGTTCCCCGGGACTAAACTACGAGCAGTACTTC. Protein product: CASSSPGLNYEQYF. The chain uses TRBV6-5 and TRBJ2-7; the match to TRBD2 covers 7 bases. CDR3 length equals 14 residues. Per germline, CDR1 MNHEY and CDR2 SVGAGI. J lost 3 bases, V lost 4 bases, and 6 bases had no gene match.

The gene calls are TRBV6-5 and TRBJ1-3; possible D gene TRBD1, 6 bases. The CDR3 has 16 residues. The germline gives CDR1 MNHEY, CDR2 SVGAGI. V was clipped by 0 bases and J by 0 bases, with 9 bases between them. CDR3 DNA sequence: TGTGCCAGCAGTTACTCGTTCAGGGGCTCTGGAAACACCATATATTTT. Translation gives CASSYSFRGSGNTIYF.

CDR3 in DNA: TGTGCCAGCAGGTTCTACAATGAGCAGTTCTTC. Protein sequence: CASRFYNEQFF. The chain combines TRBV11-2 with TRBJ2-1; D is uncertain. The CDR3 runs to 11 residues. The germline gives CDR1 SGHAT, CDR2 FQNNGV. The V gene lost 6 bases and the J gene lost 3 bases, with 3 bases spanning the gap.

The chain has TRBV2 and TRBJ2-1, with D possibly being TRBD2 (5 bases). Germline loops: CDR1 SNHLY, CDR2 FYNNEI. Trimming stripped 6 bases from V and 3 bases from J, with 15 bases between. This CDR3 comprises 15 residues. The CDR3 loop reads CASSNLRGSYNEQFF. DNA for the CDR3: TGTGCCAGCAGCAATCTACGGGGAAGCTACAATGAGCAGTTCTTC.